Listed below are T cell receptor beta chains from one sample, sequenced in a study of T-cell memory formation after mild COVID-19. TCRdb called the 5' RACE reads again in MiXCR, with one record for every CDR3 protein. The sample yields approximately 570,000 distinct CDR3 sequences, over 15% seen once. Sequencing was performed on PBMCs or a T cell subset sorted from them (not recorded which). The origin of the receptors is an adult woman who had mild COVID-19 (a few samples of this study predate the infection). Cell type and time point are not known. CDR3s include the opening cysteine and the closing phenylalanine or tryptophan. A D gene is named only where the DNA matches it firmly. Clone size is not always given. Where it is, it says once, few, many or a class for expanded clones.

TRBJ2-3,NA,few,TRBV20-1,TGCAGTGCTAGTCGTGGAACCGGCACAGATACGCAGTATTTT,CSASRGTGTDTQYF
TRBJ2-3,TRBD1,few,TRBV7-9,TGTGCCAGCAGACGACAGGGAGCAGGAGATACGCAGTATTTT,CASRRQGAGDTQYF
TRBJ2-7,NA,few,TRBV7-9,TGTGCCAGCAGCTTAGCCCCGCTCGCCGCAGCCTACGAGCAGTACTTC,CASSLAPLAAAYEQYF
TRBJ2-7,TRBD1,few,TRBV30,TGTGCCTGGGACAGGGTTAACGAGCAGTACTTC,CAWDRVNEQYF
TRBJ2-3,NA,NA,TRBV5-6,TGTGCCAGCAGCTTACCGGGGCAGGGAATCACAGATACGCAGTATTTT,CASSLPGQGITDTQYF
TRBJ2-2,NA,few,TRBV7-2,TGTGCCAGCAGTAGCCAGGGGCGCAACACCGGGGAGCTGTTTTTT,CASSSQGRNTGELFF
TRBJ2-1,NA,few,TRBV24-1,TGTGCCACCAGTGAGGGTGGGCCGGAGCAGTTCTTC,CATSEGGPEQFF
TRBJ1-6,NA,NA,TRBV15,TGTGCCACCAGCAGAGATTGGGGACCGGGGAGTCTATCACCAGCACCCCTCCACTTT,CATSRDWGPGSLSPAPLHF
TRBJ1-1,TRBD1,many,TRBV24-1,TGTGCCACCAGTGTCGGACAGGGCGCGGGGAACACTGAAGCTTTCTTT,CATSVGQGAGNTEAFF
TRBJ2-7,NA,NA,TRBV7-2,TGTGCCAGCAGCTTAGGACTAGAGAACCACGAGCAGTACTTC,CASSLGLENHEQYF
TRBJ1-2,NA,NA,TRBV20-1,TGCAGTGCTAGGAGGGGGGGGCATGGCTACACCTTC,CSARRGGHGYTF
TRBJ2-7,NA,NA,TRBV6-1,TGTGCCAGCAGCTCGGAGGGCACGGGCTCCTACGAGCAGTACTTC,CASSSEGTGSYEQYF
TRBJ2-1,TRBD1,NA,TRBV5-5,TGTGCCAGCCGTGGACCGGGACAGGTTCAGGGTGAGCAGTTCTTC,CASRGPGQVQGEQFF
TRBJ2-7,NA,NA,TRBV18,TGTGCCAGCTCACCACCTAGCGCGGCGCTATCCTACGAGCAGTACTTC,CASSPPSAALSYEQYF
TRBJ1-5,TRBD1,NA,TRBV5-4,TGTGCCAGCAGCTTTTCTTGGCCAGGGGGAGGCAATCAGCCCCAGCATTTT,CASSFSWPGGGNQPQHF
TRBJ2-7,NA,NA,TRBV27,TGTGCCAGCAGTTTTGGACTCCCCAACAAGTACGAGCAGTACTTC,CASSFGLPNKYEQYF
TRBJ2-7,TRBD1,NA,TRBV29-1,TGCAGCGTACCGCGGACAGGGCGTAGCGACGAGCAGTACTTC,CSVPRTGRSDEQYF
TRBJ1-2,NA,few,TRBV21-1,TGTGCCAGCAGCAAAGAAGCAGACAGGGGGTTTGGGGCGGCCTATGGCTACACCTTC,CASSKEADRGFGAAYGYTF
TRBJ2-1,TRBD1,NA,TRBV6-5,TGTGCCAGCGCGCAAACAGGGGATAGGAATGAGCAGTTCTTC,CASAQTGDRNEQFF
TRBJ2-3,TRBD1,many,TRBV7-7,TGTGCTAGCAGCATTGGGACAGGCGTCACAGATACGCAGTATTTT,CASSIGTGVTDTQYF
TRBJ2-3,TRBD2,few,TRBV6-5,TGTGCCAGCAGAGTTACGGGACTAGCGGGACTCACAGATACGCAGTATTTT,CASRVTGLAGLTDTQYF
TRBJ2-7,NA,few,TRBV6-6,TGTGCCAGCAGTTACGAACCCGGGGGGCAGTACGAGCAGTACTTC,CASSYEPGGQYEQYF
TRBJ2-3,TRBD2,NA,TRBV27,TGTGCCAGCAGCCGGACTAGCGGGAGCCTGATTATCACAGATACGCAGTATTTT,CASSRTSGSLIITDTQYF
TRBJ2-1,NA,NA,TRBV7-8,TGTGCCAGCAGCTTAGCAGGGGCCGGCTACAATGAGCAGTTCTTC,CASSLAGAGYNEQFF
TRBJ2-5,TRBD2,few,TRBV4-2,TGTGCCAGCAGCCAAGAAGAGGGACTATTAGAGGAGACCCAGTACTTC,CASSQEEGLLEETQYF
TRBJ2-7,NA,NA,TRBV7-9,TGTGCCAGCAGCTTTTACGGGGGCAACACCTACGAGCAGTACTTC,CASSFYGGNTYEQYF
TRBJ2-2,TRBD2,few,TRBV2,TGTGCCAGCAGCGCCCAGGGACTAAACACCGGGGAGCTGTTTTTT,CASSAQGLNTGELFF
TRBJ1-5,TRBD1,NA,TRBV18,TGTGCCAGCTCATCTCCGGGACAGGGTTACAATCAGCCCCAGCATTTT,CASSSPGQGYNQPQHF
TRBJ2-7,NA,NA,TRBV20-1,TGCAGTGCTAGTGGTGCGGTTACCTACGAGCAGTACTTC,CSASGAVTYEQYF
TRBJ2-5,TRBD2,NA,TRBV7-9,TGTGCCAGCAGCTTATGGATACTAGCGGGGGTGCAAGAGACCCAGTACTTC,CASSLWILAGVQETQYF
TRBJ2-3,NA,few,TRBV15,TGTGCCACCAGCCCACCCGTGGGGGAGTACACTAGCACAGATACGCAGTATTTT,CATSPPVGEYTSTDTQYF
TRBJ2-3,TRBD2,NA,TRBV24-1,TGTGCCACCGCGGGACTAAATACAGATACGCAGTATTTT,CATAGLNTDTQYF
TRBJ2-7,TRBD1,few,TRBV5-6,TGTGCCAGCAGCCCAGGGACAGGGGGCGCCGAGCAGTACTTC,CASSPGTGGAEQYF
TRBJ2-6,NA,NA,TRBV24-1,TGTGCCACCAGTGATCCGGCTTCTGGGGCCAACGTCCTGACTTTC,CATSDPASGANVLTF
TRBJ1-2,NA,few,TRBV5-1,TGCGCCAGCAGCCGAGGCTCGTTCTATGGCTACACCTTC,CASSRGSFYGYTF
TRBJ1-5,NA,NA,TRBV4-2,TGTGCCAGCAGCCAAGTGACCCACGGGGAGAACCAGCCCCAGCATTTT,CASSQVTHGENQPQHF
TRBJ2-1,NA,NA,TRBV7-2,TGTGCCAGCAGCTTAGCTAACGGCCTAACGGTCGGTGAGCAGTTCTTC,CASSLANGLTVGEQFF
TRBJ2-7,TRBD2,few,TRBV5-5,TGTGCCAGCAGCTCGGGACTAGCGGGAGTCGACGAGCAGTACTTC,CASSSGLAGVDEQYF
TRBJ2-7,NA,few,TRBV18,TGTGCCAGCTCACCAATGGCAGGGATCACCTACGAGCAGTACTTC,CASSPMAGITYEQYF
TRBJ1-2,NA,NA,TRBV4-1,TGCGCCAGCAGCCAGGAACCCAGGGACAACTATGGCTACACCTTC,CASSQEPRDNYGYTF
TRBJ2-3,NA,few,TRBV7-2,TGTGCCAGCAGCTTAGCGGTTCGGAGCGGGAGCACAGATACGCAGTATTTT,CASSLAVRSGSTDTQYF
TRBJ1-2,NA,few,TRBV7-9,TGTGCCAGCAGCTCCTGGGGCAGCTATGGCTACACCTTC,CASSSWGSYGYTF
TRBJ2-3,NA,NA,TRBV15,TGTGCCACCAGCGCCCCACCCACAGATACGCAGTATTTT,CATSAPPTDTQYF
TRBJ2-2,TRBD1,many,TRBV12-3/TRBV12-4,TGTGCCAGCACTCCAGGCCCCGGGACAGGGAACACCGGGGAGCTGTTTTTT,CASTPGPGTGNTGELFF
TRBJ2-4,NA,NA,TRBV6-5,TGTGCCAGCAGGCCGGACAGCCCACTAGGAAAAAACATTCAGTACTTC,CASRPDSPLGKNIQYF
TRBJ2-7,NA,NA,TRBV5-1,TGCGCCAGCAGCATCAGCCGGGACCACTCCTACGAGCAGTACTTC,CASSISRDHSYEQYF
TRBJ1-2,NA,few,TRBV6-5,TGTGCCAGTTCGGCGGGGGGCTCGGTTGGCTACACCTTC,CASSAGGSVGYTF
TRBJ2-5,TRBD2,many,TRBV7-2,TGTGCCAGCAGCTTAGTAGCGCTAGCGGTCAAAAATCAGGAGACCCAGTACTTC,CASSLVALAVKNQETQYF
TRBJ2-1,NA,NA,TRBV7-6,TGTGCCAGCAGCCTAATGGGCAGGGGGGTATTGGATGAGCAGTTCTTC,CASSLMGRGVLDEQFF
TRBJ2-3,NA,few,TRBV4-3,TGCGCCAGCAGCCAAAGGTTTAGGGGAGATACGCAGTATTTT,CASSQRFRGDTQYF
TRBJ2-7,NA,NA,TRBV13,TGTGCCAGCAGCTTCGGGGCGGGACGAACTTCCTACGAGCAGTACTTC,CASSFGAGRTSYEQYF
TRBJ1-6,TRBD1,few,TRBV3-1,TGTGCCAGCAGCCAAGCAGGGGGCATCTCGAGCTCCTATAATTCACCCCTCCACTTT,CASSQAGGISSSYNSPLHF
TRBJ2-2,NA,NA,TRBV10-2,TGCGCCACCCGGAACACCGGGGAGCTGTTTTTT,CATRNTGELFF
TRBJ1-3,NA,few,TRBV4-3,TGCGCCAGCAGCCTAGTTTGGGCGAGCTCTGGAAACACCATATATTTT,CASSLVWASSGNTIYF
TRBJ1-2,TRBD1,few,TRBV6-1,TGTGCCAGCAGCGACCTGGACAGGGCCTATGGCTACACCTTC,CASSDLDRAYGYTF